These 25 T cell receptor beta chains came from one sample sequenced in a study of T cell responses to AZD1222 COVID-19 vaccine. Libraries were prepared by immunoSEQ multiplex PCR; TCRdb keeps only in-frame clonotypes and omits some of them. The sample holds some 130,000 clones; 90% are singletons and the top ten take roughly 1.7%. The specimen was peripheral blood, collected on day 0 of AZD1222 vaccination. All receptors derive from an adult in good health.

The chain links TRBV6-2 or TRBV6-3 to TRBJ1-2; tentatively, D is TRBD1 (6 bases). This CDR3 spans 20 amino acids. From germline, CDR1 is MNHEY and CDR2 SVGEGT. V gave up 0 bases and J gave up 6 bases, with 29 bases separating them. This CDR3 reads CASSYSSHSRGPKFGDGYTF. The DNA for the CDR3 is TGTGCCAGCAGTTACTCCTCGCACTCCAGGGGTCCTAAATTCGGCGATGGCTACACCTTC.

The chain recombines TRBV5-1 with TRBJ2-7, with 10 bases aligning to TRBD1. Germline assignment: CDR1 SGHRS and CDR2 YFSETQ. This CDR3 comprises 14 residues. With 2 bases clipped from V and 7 bases from J, the junction kept 6 bases outside the gene matches. Here the CDR3 reads CASSFRDRGGEQYF. DNA for the CDR3: TGCGCCAGCAGCTTCCGGGACAGGGGTGGGGAGCAGTACTTC.

The chain couples TRBV27 to TRBJ2-4; D not certain. CDR1 is MNHEY and CDR2 is SMNVEV in the germline V gene (reference sequence). The CDR3 totals 16 residues. The V end lost 0 bases, the J end lost 1 base, and 10 bases lay between the germline ends. CDR3 DNA: TGTGCCAGCAGTTTATCAGGGCGTAGGGCCAAAAACATTCAGTACTTC. Translation: CASSLSGRRAKNIQYF.

The V call is TRBV7-9, the J call TRBJ2-7; 10 nucleotides line up with TRBD2. Unmatched junction bases numbered 7, after V lost 5 bases and J lost 0 bases. Germline V gene data show CDR1 as SEHNR and CDR2 as FQNEAQ (reference sequence). The CDR3 loop spans 16 amino acids. In DNA form, the CDR3 reads TGTGCCAGCAGCCCTATTGGGACTAGCGACTCCTACGAGCAGTACTTC. This codes for CASSPIGTSDSYEQYF.

This chain uses TRBV5-1 with TRBJ1-6; TRBD1 agrees at 9 bases. Losses at the gene ends were 4 bases for V and 10 bases for J; bases not matched to a gene: 12. The germline V gene has CDR1 SGHRS and CDR2 YFSETQ. CDR3 length equals 16 residues. Here the CDR3 reads CASSGTGNTVVSPLHF. DNA for the CDR3: TGCGCCAGCAGCGGGACAGGGAACACGGTTGTATCACCCCTCCACTTT.

The J gene is TRBJ1-4, the V gene TRBV5-1; 10 bases align to TRBD1. This CDR3 is built from 14 residues. Per the germline V gene, CDR1 is SGHRS and CDR2 is YFSETQ. V shed 2 bases and J 7 bases; nucleotides not matched to a gene: 2. The CDR3 spells CASSFGQGGEKLFF. DNA of the CDR3: TGCGCCAGCAGCTTCGGACAGGGGGGTGAAAAACTGTTTTTT.

This clone was seen more than once but under ten times. This sequence joins TRBV28 and TRBJ2-1, with 9 bases matching TRBD2. With 7 bases clipped from V and 7 bases from J, the junction kept 14 bases outside the gene matches. Germline CDR1 is MDHEN and CDR2 is SYDVKM. The CDR3 totals 16 residues. CDR3 amino acids: CASNPVGLAGMNEQFF. The CDR3 DNA sequence: TGTGCCAGCAACCCCGTCGGCCTAGCGGGAATGAATGAGCAGTTCTTC.

The rearrangement uses TRBV4-1 and TRBJ2-1; 8 bases match TRBD2. CDR3 length: 17 residues. V was clipped by 0 bases and J by 5 bases; unmatched bases: 9. The germline CDR1 and CDR2 sequences are MGHRA and YSYEKL. The CDR3 bases are TGCGCCAGCAGCCAAGAGGCCCCTAGCGGGCAAGACAATGAGCAGTTCTTC. Amino acids: CASSQEAPSGQDNEQFF.

The chain couples TRBV27 to TRBJ2-2, with D perhaps matching TRBD2 (6 bases). The CDR3 is made up of 15 amino acids. The germline CDR1 and CDR2 sequences are MNHEY and SMNVEV (reference sequence). V shed 6 bases and J shed 2 bases, with 13 bases lying between them. Here the CDR3 reads CASRPGGSNTGELFF. CDR3 bases: TGTGCCAGCAGACCTGGAGGGTCCAACACCGGGGAGCTGTTTTTT.

The V and J genes are TRBV27 and TRBJ2-1; D is unresolved. This CDR3 comprises 14 residues. V gave up 10 bases and J gave up 5 bases, with 18 bases separating them. Germline values: CDR1 MNHEY, CDR2 SMNVEV (reference sequence). CDR3 region: CATVTQDRDNEQFF. The CDR3 coding sequence is TGTGCCACCGTGACGCAGGATAGGGACAATGAGCAGTTCTTC.

This clone was recorded once. The J gene is TRBJ2-3, the V gene TRBV30, with unresolved D. Trimming left V 2 bases short and J 5 bases short, with 8 bases between. The germline gives CDR1 GTSNPN, CDR2 SVGIG (reference sequence). This CDR3 has 12 residues. CDR3 DNA: TGTGCCTGGAGTCTTTATAGAGATACGCAGTATTTT. This translates into CAWSLYRDTQYF.

CDR3 coding DNA: TGTGCCACCGGACCTAGCGGGGATCAAGATACGCAGTATTTT. This codes for CATGPSGDQDTQYF. The chain carries TRBV6-4 and TRBJ2-3; TRBD2 agrees at 9 bases. V lost 10 bases and J lost 5; bases outside the gene matches: 10. The CDR3 is 14 amino acids. Germline V gives CDR1 MRHNA, CDR2 SNTAGT.

This sequence joins TRBV6-5 and TRBJ2-7; 8 bases agree with TRBD1. CDR1 and CDR2 from the germline V gene are MNHEY and SVGAGI. The trim removed 6 bases at V and 6 bases at J, leaving 4 bases unmatched. The CDR3 is 12 residues long. The CDR3 reads CASRPDRGEQYF. The DNA of the CDR3 is TGTGCCAGCAGACCTGACAGGGGCGAGCAGTACTTC.

CDR3 in amino acids: CASSETGTGGFPQHF. The CDR3 coding sequence is TGCGCCAGCAGTGAGACCGGGACAGGAGGTTTTCCCCAGCATTTT. The chain employs TRBV10-2 and TRBJ1-5; 8 nucleotides agree with TRBD1. The CDR3 is 15 amino acids. CDR1 and CDR2 (germline): WSHSY, SAAADI. The V segment lost 2 bases and the J segment 10 bases; nucleotides outside the gene matches: 10.

The V call is TRBV5-1, the J call TRBJ1-1; 12 nucleotides agree with TRBD1. The CDR3 is made up of 16 amino acids. In germline, CDR1 is SGHRS, CDR2 YFSETQ. V lost 4 bases, J lost 5 bases, and 9 bases stayed unmatched. This chain's CDR3 is CASSPGGTGGWTEAFF. In nucleotides, the CDR3 is TGCGCCAGCAGCCCGGGGGGGACAGGGGGCTGGACTGAAGCTTTCTTT.

This chain joins TRBV6-5 and TRBJ1-2, with D perhaps TRBD1 (6 bases). The germline gives CDR1 MNHEY, CDR2 SVGAGI. The ends were cut back, 3 bases at V and 8 bases at J, with 13 bases in the middle. The CDR3 runs to 13 residues. In DNA, the CDR3 is TGTGCCAGCAGTTATGGGGGGGCAGGGGGCTACACCTTC. Protein sequence: CASSYGGAGGYTF.

The chain uses TRBV28 and TRBJ1-6; 7 bases match TRBD1. This CDR3 is built from 15 residues. Per germline, CDR1 MDHEN and CDR2 SYDVKM. Trimming at V came to 3 bases and at J to 10 bases, leaving 9 bases not matched to a gene. CDR3 sequence (DNA): TGTGCCAGCAGTTTTCGACAGGGAGAAGGATCACCCCTCCACTTT. Amino acids: CASSFRQGEGSPLHF.

The chain couples TRBV7-9 to TRBJ1-6; D is undetermined. Germline V gene data show CDR1 as SEHNR and CDR2 as FQNEAQ (reference sequence). The CDR3 contains 15 residues. Trimming took off 5 bases at V and 0 bases at J, with 8 bases between the two ends. CDR3 DNA sequence: TGTGCCAGCAGCGGTTGGGCCTCCTATAATTCACCCCTCCACTTT. This translates into CASSGWASYNSPLHF.

V and J are TRBV25-1 and TRBJ1-2; D not resolved. Germline V CDR1 and CDR2: MGHDK, SYGVNS. The CDR3 length is 13 residues. Deletions cut 8 bases from V and 2 bases from J, with 12 bases between. The CDR3 DNA reads TGTGCCAGCTACTCGGGCATGAACTATGGCTACACCTTC. Translation gives CASYSGMNYGYTF.

The rearrangement links TRBV3-1 (or the pseudogene TRBV3-2) to TRBJ2-3; 8 nucleotides align to TRBD2. J was trimmed by 2 bases and V by 1 base; bases with no gene match: 2. Germline V gene lookup returns CDR1 LGHDT and CDR2 YNNKEL (reference sequence). The CDR3 runs to 15 residues. Here the CDR3 reads CASSQASGFTDTQYF. DNA for the CDR3: TGTGCCAGCAGCCAAGCTAGCGGGTTCACAGATACGCAGTATTTT.

This clone has just a few counts. The genes are TRBV2 and TRBJ1-1; TRBD1 might be the D (6 bases). This CDR3 is 14 amino acids long. Germline lookup yields CDR1 SNHLY and CDR2 FYNNEI. V lost 4 bases to trimming and J lost 1 base, with 10 bases between them. The CDR3 DNA follows: TGTGCCAGCAGTGTGACGACAGGGAACACTGAAGCTTTCTTT. This gives the protein CASSVTTGNTEAFF.

The chain carries TRBV19 and TRBJ1-2; D remains ambiguous. Looked up from germline, CDR1 is LNHDA and CDR2 is SQIVND (reference sequence). Trimming removed 0 bases from V and 8 bases from J, with 7 bases in between. CDR3 length: 12 residues. CDR3 nucleotides: TGTGCCAGTAGTATAGAGTCGACGGGCTACACCTTC. Translation gives CASSIESTGYTF.

CDR3 DNA: TGTGCCAGTACCTATAGCTCGAATGGCTACACCTTC. Protein product: CASTYSSNGYTF. The rearrangement links TRBV19 to TRBJ1-2; no firm D call. Trimming took off 7 bases at V and 6 bases at J, with 12 bases between the two ends. This CDR3 comprises 12 residues. Germline loops: CDR1 LNHDA, CDR2 SQIVND (reference sequence).

The chain uses TRBV6-5 and TRBJ1-1, with D hard to call. The CDR3 length is 15 residues. CDR1 is MNHEY, CDR2 SVGAGI, per germline. V gave up 5 bases and J gave up 5 bases, with 18 bases separating them. The CDR3 DNA sequence: TGTGCCAGCAGTCGCCCTCGGGGTAGAGGAACTGAAGCTTTCTTT. Translation: CASSRPRGRGTEAFF.

The rearrangement links TRBV20-1 to TRBJ1-3; D not certain. Trimming took off 4 bases at V and 7 bases at J, with 8 bases between the two ends. CDR3 length: 11 amino acids. Germline CDR1 DFQATT, CDR2 SNEGSKA (reference sequence). In nucleotides, the CDR3 is TGCAGTGCTACGAGGAGGAACACCATATATTTT. It specifies CSATRRNTIYF.